This T cell receptor beta chain comes out of a study of blood T cells in healthy people across ages. The germline CDR1 and CDR2 sequences are KGHSH and LQKENI. Trimming pared 1 base from V and 12 bases from J, leaving 16 bases between. The CDR3 is 14 residues long. This clonotype has just a few counts. Primers used in a second PCR of roughly 6 to 11 cycles were a sample-barcoded 5' primer and a J-beta primer mix. Each single sample gave us at least 3 million CDR3-containing paired-end reads. TCRdb re-derived calls from the 5' RACE reads in MiXCR, one entry per CDR3 protein. The sample yields more than 650,000 distinct CDR3 sequences, about a fifth seen once. Donation came from healthy Caucasian individuals in Russia who were aged about 6 to 95.

This receptor was identified in a man aged 65 to 85 in good health. V is TRBV18 and J is TRBJ2-4; D possibly corresponds to TRBD2 (6 bases). Input material: blood. The CDR3 protein is CASSPQDSGGNQYF. DNA of the CDR3: TGTGCCAGCTCACCACAGGACTCCGGAGGGAATCAGTACTTC.